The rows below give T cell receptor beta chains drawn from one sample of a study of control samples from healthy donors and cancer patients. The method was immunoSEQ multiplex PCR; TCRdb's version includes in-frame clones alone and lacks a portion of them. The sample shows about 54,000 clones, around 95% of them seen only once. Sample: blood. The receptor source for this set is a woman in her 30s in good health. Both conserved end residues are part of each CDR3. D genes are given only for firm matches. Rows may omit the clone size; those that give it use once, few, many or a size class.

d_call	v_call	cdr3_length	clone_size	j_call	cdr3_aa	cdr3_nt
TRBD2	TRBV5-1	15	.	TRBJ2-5	CASSISGRPGETQYF	TGCGCCAGCAGCATTAGCGGGAGACCCGGGGAGACCCAGTACTTC
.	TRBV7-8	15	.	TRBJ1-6	CASSLAVIGSSPLHF	TGTGCCAGCAGCTTAGCGGTTATCGGGAGTTCACCCCTCCACTTT
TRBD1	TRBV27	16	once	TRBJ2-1	CASSPTGLSRGHEQFF	TGTGCCAGCAGTCCGACGGGACTCTCCAGGGGGCATGAGCAGTTCTTC
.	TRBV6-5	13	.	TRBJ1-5	CASSYGRNQPQHF	TGTGCCAGCAGTTACGGGCGCAATCAGCCCCAGCATTTT
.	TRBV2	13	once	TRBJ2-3	CASSEWGLDTQYF	TGTGCCAGCAGTGAATGGGGGTTAGATACGCAGTATTTT
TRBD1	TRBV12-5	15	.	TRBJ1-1	CASGLVRQGGTEAFF	TGTGCTAGTGGTTTGGTCCGACAGGGAGGGACTGAAGCTTTCTTT
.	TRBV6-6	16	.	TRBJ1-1	CASSYGGSRALTEAFF	TGTGCCAGCAGTTACGGCGGCTCCCGGGCCCTAACTGAAGCTTTCTTT
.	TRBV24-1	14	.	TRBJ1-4	CATSDGGDNEKLFF	TGTGCCACCAGTGATGGGGGTGATAATGAAAAACTGTTTTTT
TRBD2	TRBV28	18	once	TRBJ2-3	CASSLSVRTSGRTDTQYF	TGTGCCAGCAGTTTATCGGTTCGGACTAGCGGGAGAACAGATACGCAGTATTTT
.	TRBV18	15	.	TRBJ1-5	CASSPGTALNQPQHF	TGTGCCAGCTCGCCCGGGACTGCTCTCAATCAGCCCCAGCATTTT
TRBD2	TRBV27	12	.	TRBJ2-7	CASRTGSGEQYF	TGTGCCAGCAGAACCGGTAGCGGGGAGCAGTACTTC
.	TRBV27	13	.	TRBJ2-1	CASSYLGGNEQFF	TGTGCCAGCAGTTATCTAGGGGGCAATGAGCAGTTCTTC
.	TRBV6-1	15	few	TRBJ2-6	CASSEAGSGANVLTF	TGTGCCAGCAGTGAAGCAGGGTCTGGGGCCAACGTCCTGACTTTC
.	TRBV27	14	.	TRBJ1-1	CASSRDPADTEAFF	TGTGCCAGCAGTCGGGACCCGGCGGACACTGAAGCTTTCTTT
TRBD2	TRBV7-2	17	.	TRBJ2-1	CASSFPSGLAVVREQFF	TGTGCCAGCAGCTTCCCCTCAGGACTAGCGGTAGTCCGTGAGCAGTTCTTC
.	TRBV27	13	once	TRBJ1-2	CASAARGGYGYTF	TGTGCCAGCGCCGCCCGAGGGGGCTATGGCTACACCTTC
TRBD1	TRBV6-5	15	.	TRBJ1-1	CASSYGTGGFAEAFF	TGTGCCAGCAGTTACGGGACAGGGGGCTTTGCTGAAGCTTTCTTT
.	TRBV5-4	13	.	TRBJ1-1	CASSLLLNTEAFF	TGTGCCAGCAGCTTGCTACTGAACACTGAAGCTTTCTTT